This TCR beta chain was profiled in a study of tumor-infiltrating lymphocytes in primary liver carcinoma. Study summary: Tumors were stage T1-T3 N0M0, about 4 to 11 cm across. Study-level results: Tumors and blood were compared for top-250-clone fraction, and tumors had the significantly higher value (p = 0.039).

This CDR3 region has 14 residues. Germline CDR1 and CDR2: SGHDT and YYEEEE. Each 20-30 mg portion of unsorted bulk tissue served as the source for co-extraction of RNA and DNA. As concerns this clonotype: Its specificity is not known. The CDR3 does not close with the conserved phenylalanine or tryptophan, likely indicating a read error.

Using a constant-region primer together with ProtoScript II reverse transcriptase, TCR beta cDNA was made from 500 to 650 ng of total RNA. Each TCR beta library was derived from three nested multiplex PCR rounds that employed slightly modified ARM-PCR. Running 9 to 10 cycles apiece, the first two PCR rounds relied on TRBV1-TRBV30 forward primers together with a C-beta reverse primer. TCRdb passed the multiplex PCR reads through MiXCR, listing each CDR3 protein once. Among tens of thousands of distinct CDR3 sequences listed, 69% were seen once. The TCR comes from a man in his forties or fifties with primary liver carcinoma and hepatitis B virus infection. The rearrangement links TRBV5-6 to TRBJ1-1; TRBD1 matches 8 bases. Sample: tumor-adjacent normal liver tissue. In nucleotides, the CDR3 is TGTGCCATCAGCGCACGACAGGGGCGGACCGAAGCTTTCTAT. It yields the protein CAISARQGRTEAFY.